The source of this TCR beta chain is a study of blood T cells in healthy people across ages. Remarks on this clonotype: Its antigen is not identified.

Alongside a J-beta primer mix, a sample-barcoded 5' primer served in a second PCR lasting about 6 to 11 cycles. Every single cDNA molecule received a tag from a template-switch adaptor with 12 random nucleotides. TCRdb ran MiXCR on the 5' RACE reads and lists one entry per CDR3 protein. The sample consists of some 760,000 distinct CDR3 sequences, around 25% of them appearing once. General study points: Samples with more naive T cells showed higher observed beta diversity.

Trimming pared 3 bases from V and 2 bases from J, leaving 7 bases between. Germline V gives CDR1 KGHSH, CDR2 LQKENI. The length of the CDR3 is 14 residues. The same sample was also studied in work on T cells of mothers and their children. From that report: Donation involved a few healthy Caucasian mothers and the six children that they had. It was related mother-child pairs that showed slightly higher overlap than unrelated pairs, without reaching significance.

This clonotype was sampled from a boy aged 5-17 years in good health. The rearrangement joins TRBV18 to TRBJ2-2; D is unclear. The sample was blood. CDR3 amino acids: CASSPNQNTGELFF. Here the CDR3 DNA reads TGTGCCAGCTCACCTAATCAAAACACCGGGGAGCTGTTTTTT.